What follows are 14 T cell receptor beta chains derived from one specimen sequenced in a study of beta chain features in type 1 diabetes. Every isolated RNA sample was fully reverse transcribed, so sequencing captured expressed TCRB transcripts. TCRdb keeps only in-frame clones here, not all; method: immunoSEQ multiplex PCR. Of about 340,000 clones detected, 8% appear once; the ten largest clones hold approximately 0.47%. Sequenced input: central memory CD4+ T cells from blood. The source is a woman younger than 35 in good health.

In this sample, this clone turned up a few times. V is TRBV25-1 and J is TRBJ2-7; 10 nucleotides line up with TRBD1. The CDR3 covers 16 residues. Looked up from germline, CDR1 is MGHDK and CDR2 is SYGVNS. V lost 4 bases to trimming and J lost 2 bases; unmatched junction nucleotides: 8. The CDR3 nucleotides read TGTGCCAGCAGTGCAGGGACAGGGGAAAAGGCCTACGAGCAGTACTTC. It translates to CASSAGTGEKAYEQYF.

The chain combines TRBV10-3 with TRBJ2-2; D not certain. The germline V gene encodes CDR1 ENHRY and CDR2 SYGVKD. The CDR3 length is 11 residues. The germline V and J ends were trimmed by 5 bases and 3 bases, with 1 base remaining between them. Here the CDR3 reads CAISHTGELFF. The CDR3 nucleotides read TGTGCCATCAGTCACACCGGGGAGCTGTTTTTT.

This clone was picked up a small number of times. The gene calls are TRBV2 and TRBJ2-1; a weak D match, TRBD1 (5 bases). Deletions cut 7 bases from V and 2 bases from J, with 9 bases between. This CDR3 is 13 amino acids long. CDR1 and CDR2 from the germline V gene are SNHLY and FYNNEI. The CDR3 loop reads CASTVGAYNEQFF. The CDR3 bases are TGTGCCAGCACGGTAGGGGCCTACAATGAGCAGTTCTTC.

The rearrangement links TRBV5-6 to TRBJ2-3; possible D gene TRBD1, 6 bases. V was clipped by 0 bases and J by 6 bases, with 8 bases between them. CDR1 SGHDT and CDR2 YYEEEE come from the germline V gene. The CDR3 length is 13 residues. The CDR3 region is CASSLAGADTQYF. The CDR3 nucleotides are TGTGCCAGCAGCTTGGCAGGGGCGGATACGCAGTATTTT. Using reference TRBV5-6 and TRBJ2-3 for the parts outside the CDR3, the full variable domain is DAGVTQSPTHLIKTRGQQVTLRCSPKSGHDTVSWYQQALGQGPQFIFQYYEEEERQRGNFPDRFSGHQFPNYSSELNVNALLLGDSALYLCASSLAGADTQYFGPGTRLTVL.

This clone was counted ten times or more. J is TRBJ2-7 and V is TRBV7-9; D not resolved. Germline CDR1 reads SEHNR; CDR2 reads FQNEAQ (reference sequence). The germline V and J ends were trimmed by 5 bases and 9 bases, with 11 bases remaining between them. This CDR3 is 11 amino acids long. The CDR3 nucleotides are TGTGCCAGCAGCCTCTCAAGTGCGCAGTACTTC. Protein product: CASSLSSAQYF.

This sequence joins TRBV7-9 and TRBJ2-7, with 9 bases matching TRBD1. CDR1 is SEHNR, CDR2 FQNEAQ, per germline (reference sequence). This CDR3 has 17 residues. Trimming cost V 2 bases and J 6 bases; bases outside gene matches: 14. In DNA, the CDR3 is TGTGCCAGCAGCTTATTCCCGCGGGGACAGGGAAGGGGCGAGCAGTACTTC. Encoded protein: CASSLFPRGQGRGEQYF.

The chain joins TRBV6-1 to TRBJ2-1; D is unclear. This CDR3 spans 14 amino acids. Germline loops: CDR1 MNHNS, CDR2 SASEGT. V lost 5 bases and J 0 bases, leaving 8 bases between the germline ends. CDR3 in DNA: TGTGCCAGCAGTTTTCAGAGCTCCTACAATGAGCAGTTCTTC. Translation gives CASSFQSSYNEQFF.

This chain connects TRBV28 to TRBJ2-3; 11 bases agree with TRBD2. Germline V gene sequence: CDR1 MDHEN, CDR2 SYDVKM. The trim removed 5 bases at V and 4 bases at J, leaving 11 bases unmatched. The CDR3 runs 17 residues. Here the CDR3 DNA reads TGTGCCAGCAGTCCCCCTACGACTAGCGGGAAGGCAGATACGCAGTATTTT. Translated, it gives CASSPPTTSGKADTQYF.

The chain links TRBV19 to TRBJ2-3; D is undetermined. The germline V and J ends were trimmed by 5 bases and 0 bases, with 9 bases remaining between them. The CDR3 has 14 amino acids. Germline V gene sequence: CDR1 LNHDA, CDR2 SQIVND (reference sequence). The CDR3 spells CASSPMLSTDTQYF. CDR3 DNA: TGTGCCAGTAGTCCGATGCTCAGCACAGATACGCAGTATTTT. Full variable domain (missing parts from reference TRBV19 and TRBJ2-3): DGGITQSPKYLFRKEGQNVTLSCEQNLNHDAMYWYRQDPGQGLRLIYYSQIVNDFQKGDIAEGYSVSREKKESFPLTVTSAQKNPTAFYLCASSPMLSTDTQYFGPGTRLTVL.

The V gene is TRBV27, the J gene TRBJ2-1; 7 bases map to TRBD2. V was clipped by 2 bases and J by 6 bases; unmatched bases: 10. The CDR3 contains 16 residues. CDR1 and CDR2 from the germline V gene are MNHEY and SMNVEV (reference sequence). CDR3 coding DNA: TGTGCCAGCAGTTTACCTATTGGGGGAGGGGTCAATGAGCAGTTCTTC. Its protein is CASSLPIGGGVNEQFF.

This clone was detected only a few times. The genes are TRBV15 and TRBJ2-5, with D tentatively TRBD1 (5 bases). This CDR3 spans 15 amino acids. CDR1 is LNHNV and CDR2 is YYDKDF in the germline V gene (reference sequence). Trimming took off 0 bases at V and 1 base at J, with 9 bases between the two ends. This CDR3 is CATSRDPQVQETQYF. For the CDR3, the DNA is TGTGCCACCAGCAGAGATCCACAGGTCCAAGAGACCCAGTACTTC.

This clone was seen more than once but under ten times. The chain recombines TRBV11-1 with TRBJ1-1, with 7 bases aligning to TRBD1. This CDR3 spans 16 amino acids. The germline gives CDR1 SGHAT, CDR2 FQDESV (reference sequence). V trimming: 3 bases; J trimming: 7 bases; junction bases outside the gene matches: 14. CDR3 DNA: TGTGCCAGCAGCTTTATTCCCCAGACAGGGAGTGGTGAAGCTTTCTTT. It codes for CASSFIPQTGSGEAFF. The variable domain in full, completed from reference TRBV11-1 and TRBJ1-1, reads EAEVAQSPRYKITEKSQAVAFWCDPISGHATLYWYRQILGQGPELLVQFQDESVVDDSQLPKDRFSAERLKGVDSTLKIQPAELGDSAMYLCASSFIPQTGSGEAFFGQGTRLTVV.

This clone has only a few counts. The chain couples TRBV28 to TRBJ2-7; D unclear. The CDR3 covers 12 residues. V was shortened by 9 bases and J by 0 bases, with 9 bases between the two germline ends. Germline CDR1 and CDR2: MDHEN and SYDVKM. The chain's CDR3 is CASTISSYEQYF. DNA for the CDR3: TGTGCCAGTACCATAAGCTCCTACGAGCAGTACTTC.

The V and J genes are TRBV6-6 and TRBJ1-5, with D perhaps TRBD1 (6 bases). Germline-derived CDR1 and CDR2 are MNHNY and SVGAGI (reference sequence). V was cut by 8 bases and J by 1 base, with 18 bases left in between. This CDR3 has 16 amino acids. The CDR3 DNA sequence: TGTGCCAGCCTCGAAACAGGGACGAGAAGCAATCAGCCCCAGCATTTT. Translation: CASLETGTRSNQPQHF.